This T cell receptor beta chain was sequenced during a study of cytomegalovirus exposure and HLA in healthy donors. Study results and caveats: Sequencing artifact likely explains a cluster of highly shared sequence variants.

This CDR3 spans 16 amino acids. V was clipped by 7 bases and J by 9 bases; unmatched bases: 14. Looked up from germline, CDR1 is LNHDA and CDR2 is SQIVND (reference sequence). About this clone itself: Its antigen remains unidentified.

Both 60 Vbeta primers and 13 Jbeta primers went into the PCR. Profiled with immunoSEQ multiplex PCR; TCRdb holds only in-frame clones, not every one. The sample contains 80,000 to 130,000 clones, around 80% of which appear only once. The gene calls are TRBV19 and TRBJ1-5, with TRBD1 matching over 11 bases. The origin of this receptor is a woman aged 18-29 years in good health and CMV-seronegative. The sample taken for sequencing was PBMCs. CDR3 sequence reads: CASTPGTGGFLGPQHF. Written as DNA, the CDR3 is TGTGCCAGTACTCCCGGGACAGGGGGATTTCTGGGGCCCCAGCATTTT.